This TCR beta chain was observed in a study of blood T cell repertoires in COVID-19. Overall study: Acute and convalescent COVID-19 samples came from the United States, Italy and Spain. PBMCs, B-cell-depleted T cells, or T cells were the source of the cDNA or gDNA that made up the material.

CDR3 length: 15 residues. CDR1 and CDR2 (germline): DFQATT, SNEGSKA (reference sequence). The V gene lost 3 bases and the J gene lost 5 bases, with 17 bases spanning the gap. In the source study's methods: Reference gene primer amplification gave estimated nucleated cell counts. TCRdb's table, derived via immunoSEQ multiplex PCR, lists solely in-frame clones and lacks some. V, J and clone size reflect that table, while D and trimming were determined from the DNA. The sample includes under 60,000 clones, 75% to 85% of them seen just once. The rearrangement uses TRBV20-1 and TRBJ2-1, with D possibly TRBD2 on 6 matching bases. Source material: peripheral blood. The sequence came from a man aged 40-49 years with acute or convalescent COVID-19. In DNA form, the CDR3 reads TGCAGTGCTAGTATTCCGCGGGGTCAGAACAATGAGCAGTTCTTC. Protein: CSASIPRGQNNEQFF.